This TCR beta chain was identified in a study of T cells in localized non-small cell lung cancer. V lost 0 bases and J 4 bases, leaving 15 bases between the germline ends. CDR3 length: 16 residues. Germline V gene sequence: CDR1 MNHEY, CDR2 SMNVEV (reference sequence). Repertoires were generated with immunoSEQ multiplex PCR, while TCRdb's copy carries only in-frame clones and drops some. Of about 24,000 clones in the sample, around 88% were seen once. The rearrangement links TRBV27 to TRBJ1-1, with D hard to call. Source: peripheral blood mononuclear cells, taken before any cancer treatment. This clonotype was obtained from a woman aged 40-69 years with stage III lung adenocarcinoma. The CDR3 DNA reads TGTGCCAGCAGTTTATCAGCGGGTAGGGATGTCACTGAAGCTTTCTTT. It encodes CASSLSAGRDVTEAFF.